Given below is one T cell receptor beta chain in context. The data belong to a study of blood T cell repertoires in COVID-19. Study-wide context: The United States, Italy and Spain supplied acute and convalescent COVID-19 samples. PBMCs, B-cell-depleted T cells, or T cells were the source of the cDNA or gDNA that made up the material.

The CDR3 length is 17 residues. Germline loops: CDR1 LNHDA, CDR2 SQIVND (reference sequence). The J segment lost 9 bases and the V segment lost 11 bases, leaving 24 bases of the junction unmatched. Original analysis: Amplified reference gene primers provided the basis for estimating nucleated cell counts. Measured with immunoSEQ multiplex PCR; TCRdb has only the in-frame clones, and not every one. Clonal size and the V and J genes are those of that table, whereas D and trimming came from the DNA. The repertoire holds some 80,000 clones, with around nine tenths as singletons. Sequencing was performed on peripheral blood. The rearrangement links TRBV19 to TRBJ2-1; 8 nucleotides agree with TRBD1. This TCR derives from an elderly woman with active or convalescent COVID-19. The CDR3: CACCPGAGRTGWGEQFF. DNA of the CDR3: TGTGCCTGTTGTCCCGGGGCGGGGAGGACAGGGTGGGGTGAGCAGTTCTTC.